This T cell receptor beta chain was captured in a study of Graves' ophthalmopathy and Graves' hyperthyroidism. Study-level points and caveats: The model predicted ophthalmopathy progression with roughly 70% sensitivity and around 72% specificity.

Patients were diagnosed from clinical symptoms, serum thyroxine, TRAb, thyroid ultrasound and orbital computed tomography. The PBMC fraction was derived from under 11 ml of fresh peripheral blood. From germline, CDR1 is DFQATT and CDR2 SNEGSKA (reference sequence). The CDR3 is 15 residues long. V shed 6 bases and J 1 base; nucleotides not matched to a gene: 10. On this clonotype itself: The target antigen is unknown.

The authors amplified TCR beta CDR3 regions, and they did so from RNA transcripts for repertoire sequencing. The workflow started with a first-round RT-PCR run with HTBI primers and then moved on to a second-round multiplex PCR. Each CDR3 protein gets one entry after TCRdb re-called the multiplex PCR reads with MiXCR. The sample lists roughly 500,000 distinct CDR3 sequences; approximately 15% were seen once. The receptor was isolated from a woman in her twenties or thirties with Graves' ophthalmopathy. The rearrangement uses TRBV20-1 and TRBJ1-1; 8 bases match TRBD1. Sequenced input: blood. This chain's CDR3 is CSASRYGTGNTEAFF. The CDR3 DNA sequence: TGCAGTGCCTCCCGCTATGGGACAGGGAACACTGAAGCTTTCTTT.